This TCR beta chain was found in a study of T cells in tumors and immune-related adverse events. Measured with immunoSEQ multiplex PCR; TCRdb has only the in-frame clones, and not every one. The sample carries tens of thousands of clones, around nine tenths recorded once. This receptor was taken from a female donor with metastatic renal cell carcinoma. The sample consisted of lymph node tissue, taken from a patient treated with anti-PD-1 therapy.

The CDR3 loop reads CASSSHMGAYEQYF. CDR3 bases: TGTGCCAGCAGCTCACATATGGGGGCCTACGAGCAGTACTTC. The chain combines TRBV6-1 with TRBJ2-7, with D possibly called TRBD1 or TRBD2 (5 bases each). The V gene lost 6 bases and the J gene lost 2 bases, with 14 bases spanning the gap. This CDR3 has 14 amino acids. Germline loops: CDR1 MNHNS, CDR2 SASEGT.